The subject of this entry is one T cell receptor beta chain. The antigen is not known. These data are taken from a study of cytomegalovirus exposure and HLA in healthy donors. Donors sampled were nominally healthy, though unrecorded immune exposures were likely. Primers for the PCR totalled 60 Vbeta and 13 Jbeta. As processed by the authors: Approximately 12 million of the 75 million to 95 million unique TCR beta chains counted in a later analysis were shared. The data were produced by immunoSEQ multiplex PCR, yet TCRdb's version contains in-frame clones alone and is incomplete. That table is the source of V, J and clone size, and D and trimming were worked out from the DNA. Counted here are 200,000 to 250,000 clones, about four fifths occurring once; the ten biggest clones make up about 10%. Study-level points and caveats: Per published accounts, TCR beta sequences correctly predicted the HLA-A and HLA-B alleles of most subjects. An ancestry cluster, one associated with Asian ancestry, reportedly showed fewer N-insertions than the approximately 700-donor mean in a later analysis.

This clonotype was obtained from a woman aged 45-65 years in good health and CMV-seropositive. The specimen sequenced was PBMCs.

For the CDR3, the DNA is TGCGCCAGCAGCCCTCCTCCGATCGGGTATGGCTACACCTTC. This codes for CASSPPPIGYGYTF. This chain joins TRBV4-1 and TRBJ1-2; D gene ambiguous. This CDR3 is built from 14 residues. The germline gives CDR1 MGHRA, CDR2 YSYEKL. Trimming took off 4 bases at V and 5 bases at J, with 14 bases between the two ends.